This passage covers 5 T cell receptor beta chains from one sample sequenced in a study of blood T cell repertoires in COVID-19. The assay was immunoSEQ multiplex PCR, and TCRdb's table has in-frame clones only and misses some. The sample comprises a few hundred thousand clones, over 75% of which are singletons, and about 4.8% rests with the top ten. Sequencing used peripheral blood. The source of these receptors is a man aged 45-65 years with acute or convalescent COVID-19.

This sequence joins TRBV5-1 and TRBJ1-2, with 10 positions matching TRBD1. This CDR3 has 14 residues. Germline V gene data show CDR1 as SGHRS and CDR2 as YFSETQ. The V gene end was trimmed by 0 bases and the J gene end by 6 bases; junction bases not matched to a gene: 2. The CDR3 here is CASSLDGTGDGYTF. The CDR3 DNA is TGCGCCAGCAGCTTGGACGGGACAGGGGATGGCTACACCTTC. The whole variable domain, filled in from reference TRBV5-1 and TRBJ1-2, reads KAGVTQTPRYLIKTRGQQVTLSCSPISGHRSVSWYQQTPGQGLQFLFEYFSETQRNKGNFPGRFSGRQFSNSRSEMNVSTLELGDSALYLCASSLDGTGDGYTFGSGTRLTVV.

This chain uses TRBV5-8 with TRBJ1-1, with D possibly TRBD1 on 5 matching bases. Germline V gene data show CDR1 as SGHTS and CDR2 as YDEGEE. The CDR3 runs to 16 residues. V was trimmed by 3 bases and J by 0 bases, leaving 15 bases between them. The CDR3 DNA reads TGTGCCAGCAGCTCTGGGGTCGCAGGGATGAACACTGAAGCTTTCTTT. It translates to CASSSGVAGMNTEAFF.

V gene TRBV3-1 (or the pseudogene TRBV3-2) combines with J gene TRBJ1-5, with D possibly TRBD1 on 5 matching bases. The CDR3 is made up of 13 amino acids. Trimming removed 4 bases at V and 7 bases at J, with 11 bases between. Germline V gene lookup returns CDR1 LGHDT and CDR2 YNNKEL (reference sequence). In DNA form, the CDR3 reads TGTGCCAGCAGCCCGGGGGTGCGGCAGCCCCAGCATTTT. It encodes CASSPGVRQPQHF.

The chain couples TRBV19 to TRBJ1-6, with D possibly matching TRBD1 (5 bases). This CDR3 has 14 amino acids. Germline CDR1 is LNHDA and CDR2 is SQIVND (reference sequence). Deletions cut 7 bases from V and 13 bases from J, with 20 bases between. The chain's CDR3 is CASTQSRTGDPLHF. In nucleotides, the CDR3 is TGTGCCAGTACTCAATCCCGGACGGGGGATCCCCTCCACTTT.

A word on this clone: The same CDR3 also results from other DNA sequences found in this sample. The chain links TRBV6-5 to TRBJ1-1; D gene uncertain. In germline, CDR1 is MNHEY, CDR2 SVGAGI. Trimming cost V 0 bases and J 3 bases, with 8 bases left between them. The CDR3 extends over 14 amino acids. CDR3 sequence (DNA): TGTGCCAGCAGTTACTCGACCGGGGACACTGAAGCTTTCTTT. Translating it yields CASSYSTGDTEAFF.